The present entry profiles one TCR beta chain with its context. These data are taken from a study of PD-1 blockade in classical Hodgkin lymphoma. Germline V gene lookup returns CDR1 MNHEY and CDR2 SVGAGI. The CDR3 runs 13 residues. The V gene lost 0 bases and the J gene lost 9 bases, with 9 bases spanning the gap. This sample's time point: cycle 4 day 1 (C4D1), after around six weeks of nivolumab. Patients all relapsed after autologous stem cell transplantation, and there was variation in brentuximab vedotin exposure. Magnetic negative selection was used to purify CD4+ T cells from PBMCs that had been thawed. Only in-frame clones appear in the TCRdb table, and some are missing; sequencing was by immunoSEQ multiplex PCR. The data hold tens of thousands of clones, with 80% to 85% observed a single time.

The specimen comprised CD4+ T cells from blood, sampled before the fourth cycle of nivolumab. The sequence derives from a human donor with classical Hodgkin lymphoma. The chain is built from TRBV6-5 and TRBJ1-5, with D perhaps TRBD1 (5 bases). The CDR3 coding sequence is TGTGCCAGCAGTTACTCCGAGGGGTGGCCCCAGCATTTT. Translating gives CASSYSEGWPQHF.